Shown below are 2 T cell receptor beta chains from a single sample sequenced in a study of graft-versus-host responses after intestinal transplantation. The data were produced by immunoSEQ multiplex PCR, yet TCRdb's version contains in-frame clones alone and is incomplete. The sample has more than 90,000 clones, 85% to 95% seen once. No antigen is known for these receptors. This specimen consisted of unstimulated CD8+ T cells sorted from spleen or lymph node cells, obtained before intestinal transplant. The receptors derive from a human donor who received an intestinal transplant.

The chain uses TRBV30 and TRBJ2-1; 7 bases are shared with TRBD1. The germline CDR1 and CDR2 sequences are GTSNPN and SVGIG (reference sequence). The junction had 7 bases not matched to a gene; V was cut back by 5 bases and J by 6 bases. The CDR3 runs to 13 residues. CDR3 sequence reads: CAWEGQTGNEQFF. CDR3 nucleotide sequence: TGTGCCTGGGAGGGACAGACCGGCAATGAGCAGTTCTTC.

J is TRBJ1-1 and V is TRBV30, with D uncertain. This CDR3 has 13 amino acids. Trimming left V 0 bases short and J 11 bases short, with 16 bases between. From germline, CDR1 is GTSNPN and CDR2 SVGIG (reference sequence). CDR3 sequence: CAWSVTGSRSAFF. The CDR3 nucleotides are TGTGCCTGGAGTGTTACGGGATCACGTTCTGCTTTCTTT.